The source of this T cell receptor (beta chain) is a study of blood T cell repertoires in COVID-19. At the level of the study: Whether acute or convalescent, the COVID-19 samples came from the United States, Italy and Spain. Sources were T cells, B-cell-depleted T cells, or PBMCs; the material itself was cDNA or gDNA.

Under the authors' procedure: Amplification of reference gene primers provided the estimated nucleated cell counts. The repertoire was sequenced with immunoSEQ multiplex PCR; TCRdb's copy has only in-frame clones and lacks some. Clone size and the V and J calls come from that table; the DNA yielded D and trimming. Counted here are under 300,000 clones, approximately 80% occurring once; the ten biggest clones make up over 2%. The length of the CDR3 is 13 residues. CDR1 is SQVTM and CDR2 is ANQGSEA in the germline V gene. The sample comprised peripheral blood. This TCR came from a man aged 35-49 years who had recovered from COVID-19. The chain combines TRBV29-1 with TRBJ2-7; 11 nucleotides align to TRBD1. The CDR3 protein is CIPGTGGSYEQYF. CDR3 nucleotides: TGCATCCCCGGGACAGGGGGCTCCTACGAGCAGTACTTC.